The 8 T cell receptor beta chains below come from one sample, sequenced in a study of OX40 agonist ivuxolimab in advanced cancers. Only in-frame clones appear in the TCRdb table, and some are missing; sequencing was by immunoSEQ multiplex PCR. The sample records about 110,000 clones, approximately 89% being singletons. Sequencing was performed on CD4+ or CD8+ T cells sorted from blood, taken in a trial of the OX40 agonist ivuxolimab. The receptors come from an adult with an advanced solid tumor such as melanoma, head and neck, liver or kidney cancer.

The chain carries TRBV30 and TRBJ2-7; D might be TRBD2 (5 bases). Trimming shortened V by 1 base and J by 7 bases, and 8 bases separated the two germline ends. The CDR3 totals 11 residues. Germline V gene data show CDR1 as GTSNPN and CDR2 as SVGIG (reference sequence). CDR3 region: CAWSAGSEQYF. CDR3 sequence (DNA): TGTGCCTGGAGTGCGGGGAGTGAGCAGTACTTC.

The J gene is TRBJ2-3, the V gene TRBV9, with TRBD2 identical over 8 bases. The length of the CDR3 is 18 residues. V dropped 4 bases and J dropped 0; count of bases not matched to a gene: 13. Germline lookup yields CDR1 SGDLS and CDR2 YYNGEE. The DNA for the CDR3 is TGTGCCAGCAGCTTCGTTGCTAGCGGGCGGACTAGCACAGATACGCAGTATTTT. Amino acid sequence: CASSFVASGRTSTDTQYF.

The rearrangement links TRBV6-5 to TRBJ1-5; no definite D call. Per germline, CDR1 MNHEY and CDR2 SVGAGI. The CDR3 runs 15 residues. Trimming removed 0 bases at V and 0 bases at J, with 6 bases between. The CDR3 protein is CASSYSSTSNQPQHF. CDR3 nucleotides: TGTGCCAGCAGTTACTCGTCCACTAGCAATCAGCCCCAGCATTTT.

The chain couples TRBV9 to TRBJ1-6; D gene uncertain. CDR3 size: 15 residues. V lost 4 bases and J lost 4, with 12 bases in between. Germline CDR1 and CDR2: SGDLS and YYNGEE. The CDR3 nucleotides read TGTGCCAGCAGCCCCACCGTTAGATATAATTCACCCCTCCACTTT. This sequence encodes CASSPTVRYNSPLHF.

This chain links TRBV5-1 with TRBJ2-6, with TRBD1 matching over 10 bases. Looked up from germline, CDR1 is SGHRS and CDR2 is YFSETQ. The V segment lost 5 bases and the J segment 1 base; nucleotides outside the gene matches: 6. CDR3 length: 17 amino acids. For the CDR3, the DNA is TGCGCCAGCAGTCCGGGACAGGGGAGGTCTGGGGCCAACGTCCTGACTTTC. It encodes CASSPGQGRSGANVLTF.

The V and J genes are TRBV6-5 and TRBJ1-2; D is perhaps TRBD1 (5 bases). CDR1 MNHEY and CDR2 SVGAGI come from the germline V gene. There are 14 residues in the CDR3. Trimming left V 0 bases short and J 6 bases short, with 11 bases between. DNA for the CDR3: TGTGCCAGCAGTTACTCGCGGCAGGGTAATGGCTACACCTTC. As protein: CASSYSRQGNGYTF.

This rearrangement joins TRBV19 to TRBJ2-1; TRBD2 aligns across 11 bases. CDR1 and CDR2 (germline): LNHDA, SQIVND (reference sequence). V shed 2 bases, J shed 7 bases, and the junction held 16 bases outside the gene matches. This CDR3 spans 19 amino acids. The CDR3 nucleotides are TGTGCCAGTAGTATACCCCGGGGAGTAGCGGGAGGGCCCCAAAATGAGCAGTTCTTC. Protein sequence: CASSIPRGVAGGPQNEQFF.

CDR3 coding DNA: TGTGCCAGCAGCTTAGGCGGGAGGGCGGAGCAGTACTTC. It specifies CASSLGGRAEQYF. The chain carries TRBV13 and TRBJ2-7, with 8 positions matching TRBD2. Trimming took 0 bases from V and 7 from J; bases not matched to a gene: 2. CDR1 is PRHDT, CDR2 FYEKMQ, per germline (reference sequence). CDR3 length equals 13 residues. Looking up the rest from reference TRBV13 and TRBJ2-7 gives the full variable domain: AAGVIQSPRHLIKEKRETATLKCYPIPRHDTVYWYQQGPGQDPQFLISFYEKMQSDKGSIPDRFSAQQFSDYHSELNMSSLELGDSALYFCASSLGGRAEQYFGPGTRLTVT.